This T cell receptor beta chain was sequenced in a study of vaccination and CD4 T cells after COVID-19. Treatment defined: roughly 11-day PBMC culture with coronavirus spike peptide pools or control peptides (ViraFEST assay). The collection of CD4+ T cells from the unexposed donor took place before the COVID-19 pandemic (2011-2018). Per the germline V gene, CDR1 is LGHDT and CDR2 is YNNKEL (reference sequence). The V end was cut by 5 bases, the J end by 4 bases, with 15 bases between. The CDR3 is made up of 15 amino acids. Cultured CD4+ T-cell DNA underwent Oncomine TCR Beta short-read sequencing. TCRdb re-called the PCR reads with MiXCR, one entry per CDR3 protein. The data hold thousands of distinct CDR3 sequences, with approximately 58% observed a single time. A word on this clonotype: The antigen remains undetermined.

The sequenced material came from CD4+ T cells from blood, cultured in vitro. The V gene is TRBV3-1, the J gene TRBJ1-5; the D gene is possibly TRBD1 (6 bases). This clonotype originated in a human donor in good health. The CDR3 nucleotides read TGTGCCAGCAGCAGAAAACAGGGTCGGAATCAGCCCCAGCATTTT. Translated: CASSRKQGRNQPQHF.